The sequence of this TCR beta chain was determined in a study of cytomegalovirus exposure and HLA in healthy donors. Study findings and constraints: In a later analysis, productive TCRs from donors in an Asian-associated ancestry cluster reportedly carried fewer N-insertions than the cohort mean.

A multiplex PCR was run with 60 Vbeta primers and 13 Jbeta primers. Libraries were prepared by immunoSEQ multiplex PCR; TCRdb keeps only in-frame clonotypes and omits some of them. The sample lists approximately 130,000 clones, approximately 80% occurring once. The CDR3 has 13 amino acids. The germline gives CDR1 SQVTM, CDR2 ANQGSEA. Germline trimming cut 3 bases from V and 8 bases from J; bases unmatched to any gene: 7. Concerning this clone: What it binds is unknown.

The sequenced sample was PBMCs. This clonotype originated in a man aged 40-49 years in good health and CMV-seronegative. This sequence joins TRBV29-1 and TRBJ1-2; 9 bases line up with TRBD1. CDR3 coding DNA: TGCAGCGTTGACACTACGACAGGGGGAGGCTACACCTTC. It codes for CSVDTTTGGGYTF.